The T cell receptor beta chain described here comes from a study of molecular identifiers for immune sequencing clone quantification. This clonotype was detected a few times. Its target is unknown. Bulk TCR library preparation followed previously described methods with listed TCR primers. MiXCR was run by TCRdb on the PCR reads, yielding one entry per CDR3 protein. The sample shows 300,000 to 350,000 distinct CDR3 sequences, about 22% of them seen only once. Notes on the study in general: Highly expanded clone sizes could end up underestimated if a barcode were shared by identical TCR molecules. Reports indicate spiked Jurkat TCR RNA from one cell could be found among roughly 980,000 naive cells. Beyond 20 RNA copies, clones held over 98% of effector molecules, compared with under 1% in naive cells.

V shed 0 bases and J shed 6 bases, with 14 bases lying between them. The CDR3 contains 16 residues. Germline values: CDR1 LGHNA, CDR2 YSLEER. The chain is built from TRBV4-3 and TRBJ2-2; no definite D call. Sample: naive CD8+ T cells from blood, with Jurkat cell RNA spiked in. Subset here: FACS-sorted CD8+CD4-CCR7+CD45RA+ naive T cells. The sequence was collected from a human donor in good health. Some libraries in this study had Jurkat cell RNA spiked in. Here the CDR3 reads CASSQDRSDFPGELFF. The CDR3, as DNA: TGCGCCAGCAGCCAAGATAGATCAGACTTTCCCGGGGAGCTGTTTTTT.